This TCR gamma chain is from a study of gamma delta lymphoproliferative disorders and STAT genes. In regard to this clone: No DNA is shown, since the ends of the CDR3 on it are uncertain; the CDR3 is the one TCRdb lists.

From its first to its last residue, the CDR3 has 13 amino acids. PBMCs from patients and controls supplied the genomic DNA for sequencing. TCRdb re-called clones from the multiplex PCR reads via CATT. The data show about 4,100 gamma-chain clones, with approximately 6.5% seen just once and approximately 34% held by the top ten. The sequencing input was blood. No J gene was called, and the V gene is TRGV11. TRGV11 is treated as an ORF (open reading frame) with a function not yet certain. The TCR sequence derives from a human donor in good health. CDR3 sequence: CTTVPAGLGGKLF.